The clone carrying this T cell receptor beta chain has just a few counts. The antigen is unknown. This entry is derived from a study of identical twins. TCRdb fed the 5' RACE reads into MiXCR, producing one record per CDR3 protein. The table shows 300,000 to 350,000 distinct CDR3 sequences, with approximately 13% occurring only once. The study's findings and limits: Out-of-frame TCR alpha sharing observed in monozygotic twins exceeded model estimates.

Germline assignment: CDR1 SGHKS and CDR2 YYEKEE (reference sequence). V dropped 0 bases and J dropped 0 bases, with 13 bases sitting between them. The CDR3 has 17 residues. These data were likewise used in another study, on yellow fever vaccine responses in identical twins.

The sequence came from a woman under 30 in good health. The rearrangement joins TRBV5-5 to TRBJ1-5; D is ambiguous. Sequenced input: CD8+ T cells sorted from blood. The CDR3 DNA follows: TGTGCCAGCAGCTTGGGATGGGCACATAATAGCAATCAGCCCCAGCATTTT. It codes for CASSLGWAHNSNQPQHF.